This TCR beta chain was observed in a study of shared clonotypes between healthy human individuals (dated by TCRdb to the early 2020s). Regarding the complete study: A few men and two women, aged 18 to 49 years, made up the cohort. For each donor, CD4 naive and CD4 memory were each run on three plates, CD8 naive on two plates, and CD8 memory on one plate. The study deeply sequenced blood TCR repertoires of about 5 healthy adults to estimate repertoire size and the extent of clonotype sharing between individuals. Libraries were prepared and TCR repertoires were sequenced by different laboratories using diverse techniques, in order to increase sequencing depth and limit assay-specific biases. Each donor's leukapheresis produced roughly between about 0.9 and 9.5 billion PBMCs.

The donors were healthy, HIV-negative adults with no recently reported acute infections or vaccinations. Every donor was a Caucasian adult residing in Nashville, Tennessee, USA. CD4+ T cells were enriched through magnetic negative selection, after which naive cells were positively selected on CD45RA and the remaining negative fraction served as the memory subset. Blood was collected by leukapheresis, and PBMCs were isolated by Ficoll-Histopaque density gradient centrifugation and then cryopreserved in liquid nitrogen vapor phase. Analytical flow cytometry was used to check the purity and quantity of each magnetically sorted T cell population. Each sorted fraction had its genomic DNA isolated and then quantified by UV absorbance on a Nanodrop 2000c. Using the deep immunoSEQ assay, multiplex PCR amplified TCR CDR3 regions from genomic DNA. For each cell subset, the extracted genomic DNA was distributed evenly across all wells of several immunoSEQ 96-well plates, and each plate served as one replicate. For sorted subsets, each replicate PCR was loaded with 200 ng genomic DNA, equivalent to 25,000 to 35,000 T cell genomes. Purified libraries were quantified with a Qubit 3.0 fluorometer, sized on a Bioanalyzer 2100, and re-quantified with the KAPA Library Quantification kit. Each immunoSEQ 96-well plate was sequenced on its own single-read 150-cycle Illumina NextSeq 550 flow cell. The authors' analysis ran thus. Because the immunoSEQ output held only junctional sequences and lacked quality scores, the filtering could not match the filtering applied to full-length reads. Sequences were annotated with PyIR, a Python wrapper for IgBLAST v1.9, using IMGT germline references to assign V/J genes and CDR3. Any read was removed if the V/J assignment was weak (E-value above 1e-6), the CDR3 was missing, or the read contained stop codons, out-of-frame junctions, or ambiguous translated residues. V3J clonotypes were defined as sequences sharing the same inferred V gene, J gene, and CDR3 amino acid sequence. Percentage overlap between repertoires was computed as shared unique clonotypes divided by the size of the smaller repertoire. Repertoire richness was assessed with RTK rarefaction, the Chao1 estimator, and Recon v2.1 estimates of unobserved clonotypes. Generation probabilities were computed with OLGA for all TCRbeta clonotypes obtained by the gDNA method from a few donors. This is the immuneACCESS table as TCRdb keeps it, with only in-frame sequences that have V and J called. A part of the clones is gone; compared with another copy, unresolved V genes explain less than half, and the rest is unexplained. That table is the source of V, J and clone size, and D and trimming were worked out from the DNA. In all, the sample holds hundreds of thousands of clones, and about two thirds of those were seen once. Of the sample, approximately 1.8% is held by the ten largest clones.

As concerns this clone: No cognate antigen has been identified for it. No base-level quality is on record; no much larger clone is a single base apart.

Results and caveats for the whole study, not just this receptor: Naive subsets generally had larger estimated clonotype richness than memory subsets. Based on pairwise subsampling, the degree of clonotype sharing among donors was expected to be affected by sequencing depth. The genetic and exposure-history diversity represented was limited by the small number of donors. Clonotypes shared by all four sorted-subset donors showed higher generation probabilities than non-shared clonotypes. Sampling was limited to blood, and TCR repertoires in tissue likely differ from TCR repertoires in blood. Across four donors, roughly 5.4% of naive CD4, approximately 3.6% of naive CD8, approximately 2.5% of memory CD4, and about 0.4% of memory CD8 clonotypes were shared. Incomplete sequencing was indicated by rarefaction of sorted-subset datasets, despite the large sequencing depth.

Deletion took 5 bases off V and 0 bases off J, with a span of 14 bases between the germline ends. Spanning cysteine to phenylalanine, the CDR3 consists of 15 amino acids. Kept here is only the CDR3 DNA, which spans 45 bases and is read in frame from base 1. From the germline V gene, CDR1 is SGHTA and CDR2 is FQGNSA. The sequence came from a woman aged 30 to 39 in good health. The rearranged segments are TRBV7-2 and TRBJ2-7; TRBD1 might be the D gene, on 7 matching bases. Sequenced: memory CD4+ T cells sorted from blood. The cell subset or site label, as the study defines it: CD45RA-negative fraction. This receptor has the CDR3 CASSHRQGGSYEQYF. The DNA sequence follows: TGTGCCAGCAGCCATAGGCAGGGGGGCTCCTACGAGCAGTACTTC.